The 16 T cell receptor beta chains in this list originate from one sample, sequenced in a study of CD8+CD57+ T cells in acquired aplastic anemia. The patients chosen for sequencing had shown expansion of CD8+CD57+ cells (detected by flow cytometry). TCR beta VDJ and CDR3 profiles were obtained from a genomic DNA template. TCRdb independently ran MiXCR on the reads; one entry per CDR3 protein. This table holds about 98,000 distinct CDR3 sequences, about 63% found once. The sequencing input was sorted CD4+, CD8+, or CD8+CD57+ T cells (not recorded which) from PBMCs. The receptors were gathered from a human donor with aplastic anemia.

The V and J genes are TRBV7-9 and TRBJ1-2; TRBD1 matches at 9 bases. With V trimmed by 4 bases and J by 6 bases, 3 bases remained unmatched. This CDR3 contains 13 residues. CDR1 and CDR2 from the germline V gene are SEHNR and FQNEAQ (reference sequence). CDR3 residues: CASSSQGAHGYTF. In nucleotides, the CDR3 is TGTGCCAGCAGCTCACAGGGGGCCCATGGCTACACCTTC.

On this clonotype itself: This CDR3 fails to terminate in the conserved phenylalanine or tryptophan, so it likely reflects a read error. The chain combines TRBV20-1 with TRBJ2-7; perhaps TRBD2 as D (7 bases). The CDR3 length is 14 residues. CDR1 and CDR2 from the germline V gene are DFQATT and SNEGSKA (reference sequence). V was trimmed by 6 bases and J by 4 bases, leaving 19 bases between them. CDR3 nucleotide sequence: TGCAGTGCGGGAGGGGGGGACTCCCATTACGAGCAGTACTCC. It specifies CSAGGGDSHYEQYS.

The chain recombines TRBV20-1 with TRBJ2-5; D may be TRBD1 (6 bases). Germline lookup yields CDR1 DFQATT and CDR2 SNEGSKA (reference sequence). The CDR3 loop spans 13 amino acids. V was trimmed by 6 bases and J by 3 bases, leaving 14 bases between them. In nucleotides, the CDR3 is TGCAGTGCAAATCCTACAGGGAAAGAGACCCAGTACTTC. It is translated as CSANPTGKETQYF.

This CDR3 reads CASSSRVGYEQYF. In DNA form, the CDR3 reads TGCGCCAGCAGCTCGCGGGTAGGATACGAGCAGTACTTC. This chain links TRBV5-1 with TRBJ2-7, with a possible D match to TRBD2 (5 bases). The V end lost 3 bases, the J end lost 4 bases, and 11 bases lay between the germline ends. Per the germline V gene, CDR1 is SGHRS and CDR2 is YFSETQ. The CDR3 extends over 13 amino acids.

J is TRBJ2-7 and V is TRBV29-1; D is unresolved. The V gene's germline CDR1 is SQVTM and CDR2 ANQGSEA. Trimming stripped 3 bases from V and 7 bases from J, with 10 bases between. This CDR3 region has 11 residues. The CDR3 is CSVDLGSEQYF. CDR3 in DNA: TGCAGCGTTGATCTCGGCTCGGAGCAGTACTTC.

The chain combines TRBV11-1 with TRBJ2-1; D not certain. Germline values: CDR1 SGHAT, CDR2 FQDESV (reference sequence). V lost 5 bases, J lost 4 bases, and 12 bases lay in between. The CDR3 has 14 amino acids. CDR3 DNA: TGTGCCAGCAGCCCCTCGGACGGATACAATGAGCAGTTCTTC. Amino acids: CASSPSDGYNEQFF.

The V gene is TRBV7-9, the J gene TRBJ2-7; D might be TRBD1 or TRBD2, each matching 5 bases. This CDR3 is 13 amino acids long. Germline-derived CDR1 and CDR2 are SEHNR and FQNEAQ (reference sequence). V was clipped by 3 bases and J by 3 bases, with 9 bases between them. CDR3 in amino acids: CASSLGENYEQYF. The CDR3 DNA reads TGTGCCAGCAGCTTGGGGGAGAACTACGAGCAGTACTTC. The full variable domain, rest sourced from reference TRBV7-9 and TRBJ2-7, is DTGVSQNPRHKITKRGQNVTFRCDPISEHNRLYWYRQTLGQGPEFLTYFQNEAQLEKSRLLSDRFSAERPKGSFSTLEIQRTEQGDSAMYLCASSLGENYEQYFGPGTRLTVT.

J is TRBJ1-6 and V is TRBV9; D perhaps matches TRBD1 (5 bases). V lost 0 bases and J lost 7, with 20 bases in between. The CDR3 sequence is 18 residues long. Germline V gene sequence: CDR1 SGDLS, CDR2 YYNGEE. The CDR3 DNA sequence: TGTGCCAGCAGCGTAGCGGTATGGGAAGGGGCTGGGAATTCACCCCTCCACTTT. Protein sequence: CASSVAVWEGAGNSPLHF.

In nucleotides, the CDR3 is TGTGCCAGCAACGAACAGGGCAGCACCGGGGAGCTGTTTTTT. This codes for CASNEQGSTGELFF. The chain links TRBV6-1 to TRBJ2-2; tentative D call: TRBD1 (6 bases). V was clipped by 7 bases and J by 4 bases, with 13 bases between them. CDR1 is MNHNS and CDR2 is SASEGT in the germline V gene. The CDR3 length is 14 residues.

V and J are TRBV25-1 and TRBJ1-1; D perhaps matches TRBD1 (6 bases). V lost 7 bases, J lost 6 bases, and 15 bases lay in between. The germline CDR1 and CDR2 sequences are MGHDK and SYGVNS. The CDR3 is 13 residues long. CDR3 amino acids: CASMRDKAAEAFF. In nucleotides, the CDR3 is TGTGCCAGCATGCGGGACAAGGCCGCTGAAGCTTTCTTT.

This chain uses TRBV7-6 with TRBJ2-1, with 11 bases lining up with TRBD2. The CDR3 has 15 amino acids. Looked up from germline, CDR1 is SGHVS and CDR2 is FNYEAQ. With 5 bases clipped from V and 6 bases from J, the junction kept 6 bases outside the gene matches. DNA of the CDR3: TGTGCCAGCAGCGTACTAGCGGGGGCTTCCAATGAGCAGTTCTTC. Translating it yields CASSVLAGASNEQFF.

The chain uses TRBV20-1 and TRBJ2-7, with D possibly TRBD1 on 5 matching bases. V was pared by 5 bases and J by 3 bases, with 17 bases between. Germline V gene lookup returns CDR1 DFQATT and CDR2 SNEGSKA (reference sequence). The CDR3 is 14 amino acids. The CDR3 sequence: CSAPEPTGIYEQYF. The CDR3 DNA reads as TGCAGTGCTCCAGAACCAACAGGAATCTACGAGCAGTACTTC.

J is TRBJ2-3 and V is TRBV7-3; no definite D call. Trimming left V 3 bases short and J 6 bases short, with 10 bases between. Germline loops: CDR1 SGHTA, CDR2 FQGTGA. The CDR3 contains 13 residues. The CDR3: CASSLLRWDTQYF. CDR3 in DNA: TGTGCCAGCAGCTTGCTCCGGTGGGATACGCAGTATTTT.

V usage is TRBV10-1 and J usage is TRBJ1-6; no clear D gene. The CDR3 is 12 amino acids. The germline V and J ends were trimmed by 3 bases and 8 bases, with 5 bases remaining between them. CDR1 is WNHNN and CDR2 is SYGVQD in the germline V gene (reference sequence). The CDR3 nucleotides read TGCGCCAGCAGTGACGCGTATTCACCCCTCCACTTT. It yields the protein CASSDAYSPLHF.

The chain links TRBV11-1 to TRBJ2-6; maybe TRBD2 (5 bases). The CDR3 is 15 residues long. V lost 0 bases, J lost 2 bases, and 5 bases lay in between. Germline CDR1 reads SGHAT; CDR2 reads FQDESV (reference sequence). CDR3 residues: CASSLASAGANVLTF. CDR3 sequence (DNA): TGTGCCAGCAGCTTAGCTAGCGCTGGGGCCAACGTCCTGACTTTC.

CDR3 residues: CASVVGTGDSPLHF. The CDR3 DNA is TGTGCCAGCGTTGTTGGGACAGGGGATTCACCCCTCCACTTT. V and J are TRBV12-3 or TRBV12-4 and TRBJ1-6; 10 positions agree with TRBD1. V lost 8 bases, J lost 8 bases, and 6 bases stayed unmatched. The CDR3 is 14 residues long.